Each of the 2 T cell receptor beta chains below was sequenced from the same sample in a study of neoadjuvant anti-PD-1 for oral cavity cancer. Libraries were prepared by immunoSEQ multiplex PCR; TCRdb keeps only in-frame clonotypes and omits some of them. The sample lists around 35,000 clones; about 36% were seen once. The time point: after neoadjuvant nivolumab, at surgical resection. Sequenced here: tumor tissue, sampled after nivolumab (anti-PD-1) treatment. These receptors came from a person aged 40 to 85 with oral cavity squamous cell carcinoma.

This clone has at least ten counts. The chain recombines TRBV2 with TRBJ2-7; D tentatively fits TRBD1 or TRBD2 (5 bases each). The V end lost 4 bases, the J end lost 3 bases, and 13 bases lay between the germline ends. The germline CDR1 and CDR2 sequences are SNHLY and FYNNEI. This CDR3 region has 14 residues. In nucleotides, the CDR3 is TGTGCCAGCAGTGCGAGGGACGGATACTACGAGCAGTACTTC. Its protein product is CASSARDGYYEQYF.

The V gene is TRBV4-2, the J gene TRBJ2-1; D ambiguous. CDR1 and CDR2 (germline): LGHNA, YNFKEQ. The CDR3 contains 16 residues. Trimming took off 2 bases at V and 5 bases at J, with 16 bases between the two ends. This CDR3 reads CASSQIVSESHNEQFF. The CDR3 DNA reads TGTGCCAGCAGCCAAATAGTTAGTGAGTCCCACAATGAGCAGTTCTTC.